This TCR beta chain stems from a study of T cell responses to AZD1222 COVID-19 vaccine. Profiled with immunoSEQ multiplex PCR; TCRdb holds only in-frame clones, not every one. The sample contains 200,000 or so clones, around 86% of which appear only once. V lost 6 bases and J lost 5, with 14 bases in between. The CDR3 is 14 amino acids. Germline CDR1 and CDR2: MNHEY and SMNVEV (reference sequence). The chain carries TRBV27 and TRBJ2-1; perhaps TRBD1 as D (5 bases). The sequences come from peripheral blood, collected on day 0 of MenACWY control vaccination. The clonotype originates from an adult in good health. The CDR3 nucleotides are TGTGCCAGCAGCCGACAGATACGGGACAATGAGCAGTTCTTC. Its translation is CASSRQIRDNEQFF.